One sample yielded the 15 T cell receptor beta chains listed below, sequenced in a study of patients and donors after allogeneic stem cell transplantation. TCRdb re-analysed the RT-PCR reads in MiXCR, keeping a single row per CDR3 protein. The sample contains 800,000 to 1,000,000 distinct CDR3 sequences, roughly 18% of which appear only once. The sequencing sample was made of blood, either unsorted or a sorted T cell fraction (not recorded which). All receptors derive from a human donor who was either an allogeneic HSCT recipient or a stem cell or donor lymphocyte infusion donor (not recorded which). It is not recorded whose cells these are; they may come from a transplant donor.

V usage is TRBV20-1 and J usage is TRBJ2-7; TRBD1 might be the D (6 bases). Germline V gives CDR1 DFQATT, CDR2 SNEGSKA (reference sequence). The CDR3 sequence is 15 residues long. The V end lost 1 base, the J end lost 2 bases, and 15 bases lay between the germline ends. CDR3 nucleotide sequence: TGCAGTGCTAGAGGGGGACAAACCCTTCCCTACGAGCAGTACTTC. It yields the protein CSARGGQTLPYEQYF.

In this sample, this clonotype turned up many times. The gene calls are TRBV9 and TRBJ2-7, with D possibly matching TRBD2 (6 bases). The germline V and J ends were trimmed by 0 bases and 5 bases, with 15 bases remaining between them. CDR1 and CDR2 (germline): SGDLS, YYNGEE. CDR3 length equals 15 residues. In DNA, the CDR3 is TGTGCCAGCAGCGTAGGTGGGGAGGAATTCCACGAGCAGTACTTC. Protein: CASSVGGEEFHEQYF.

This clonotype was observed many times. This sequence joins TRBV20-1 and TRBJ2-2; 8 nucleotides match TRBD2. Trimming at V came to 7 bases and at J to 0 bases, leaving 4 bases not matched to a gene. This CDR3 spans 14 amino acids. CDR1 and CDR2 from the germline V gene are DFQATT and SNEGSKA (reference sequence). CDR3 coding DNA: TGCAGTGTCGCGGGGGGACCGAACACCGGGGAGCTGTTTTTT. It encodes CSVAGGPNTGELFF.

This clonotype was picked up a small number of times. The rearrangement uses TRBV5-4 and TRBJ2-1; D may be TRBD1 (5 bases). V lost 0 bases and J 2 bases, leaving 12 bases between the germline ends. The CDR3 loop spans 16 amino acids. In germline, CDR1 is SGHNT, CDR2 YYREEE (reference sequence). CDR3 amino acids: CASSLERSRAYNEQFF. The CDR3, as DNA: TGTGCCAGCAGCTTGGAACGTAGCAGGGCCTACAATGAGCAGTTCTTC.

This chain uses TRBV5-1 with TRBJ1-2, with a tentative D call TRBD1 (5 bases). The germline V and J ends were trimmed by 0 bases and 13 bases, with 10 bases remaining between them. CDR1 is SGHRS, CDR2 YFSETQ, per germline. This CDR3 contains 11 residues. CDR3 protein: CASSLEGTTTF. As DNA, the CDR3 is TGCGCCAGCAGCTTGGAGGGGACGACCACCTTC.

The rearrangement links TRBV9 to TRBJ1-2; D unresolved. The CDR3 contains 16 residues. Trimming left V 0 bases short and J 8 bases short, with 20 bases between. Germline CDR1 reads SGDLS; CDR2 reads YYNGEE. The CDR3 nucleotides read TGTGCCAGCAGCGTAGAATCGACTATCTTTAGAGGAGGCTACACCTTC. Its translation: CASSVESTIFRGGYTF.

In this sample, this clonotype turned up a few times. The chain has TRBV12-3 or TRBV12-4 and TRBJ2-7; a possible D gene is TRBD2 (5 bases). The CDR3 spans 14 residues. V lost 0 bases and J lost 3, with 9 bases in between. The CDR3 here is CASSLAGADYEQYF. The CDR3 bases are TGTGCCAGCAGTTTAGCGGGAGCAGACTACGAGCAGTACTTC.

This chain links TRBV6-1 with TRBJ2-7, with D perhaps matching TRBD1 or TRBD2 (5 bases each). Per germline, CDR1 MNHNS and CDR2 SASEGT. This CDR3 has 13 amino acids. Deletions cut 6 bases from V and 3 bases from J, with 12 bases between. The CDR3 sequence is CASSPVGDYEQYF. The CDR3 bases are TGTGCCAGCAGCCCCGTGGGGGACTACGAGCAGTACTTC.

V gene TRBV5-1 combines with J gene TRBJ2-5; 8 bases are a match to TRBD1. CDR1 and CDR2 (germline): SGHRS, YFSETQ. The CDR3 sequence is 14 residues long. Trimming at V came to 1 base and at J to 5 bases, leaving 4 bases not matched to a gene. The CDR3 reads CASSLQGAYETQYF. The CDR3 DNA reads TGCGCCAGCAGCTTGCAGGGGGCATACGAGACCCAGTACTTC.

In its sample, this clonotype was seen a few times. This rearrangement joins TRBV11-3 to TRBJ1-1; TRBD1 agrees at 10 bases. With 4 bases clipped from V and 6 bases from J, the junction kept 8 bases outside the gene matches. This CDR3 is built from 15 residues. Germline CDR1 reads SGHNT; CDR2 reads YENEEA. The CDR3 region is CASSSRRDRGSEAFF. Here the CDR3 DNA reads TGTGCCAGCAGCTCCCGCCGGGACAGGGGTTCTGAAGCTTTCTTT. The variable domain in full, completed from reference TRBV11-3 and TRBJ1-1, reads EAGVVQSPRYKIIEKKQPVAFWCNPISGHNTLYWYLQNLGQGPELLIRYENEEAVDDSQLPKDRFSAERLKGVDSTLKIQPAELGDSAVYLCASSSRRDRGSEAFFGQGTRLTVV.

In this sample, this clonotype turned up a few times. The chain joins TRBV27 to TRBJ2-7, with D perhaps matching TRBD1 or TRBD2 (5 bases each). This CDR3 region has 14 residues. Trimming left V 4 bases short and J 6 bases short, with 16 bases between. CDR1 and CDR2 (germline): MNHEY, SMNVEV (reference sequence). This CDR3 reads CASSSQGDFCEQYF. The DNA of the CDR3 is TGTGCCAGCAGTTCTCAGGGAGACTTTTGCGAGCAGTACTTC.

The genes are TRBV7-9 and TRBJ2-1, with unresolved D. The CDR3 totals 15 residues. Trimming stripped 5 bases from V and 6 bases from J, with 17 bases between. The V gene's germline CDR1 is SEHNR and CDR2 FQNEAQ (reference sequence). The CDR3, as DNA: TGTGCCAGCAGCCGCAGCGATTTAGGATTCAATGAGCAGTTCTTC. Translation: CASSRSDLGFNEQFF.

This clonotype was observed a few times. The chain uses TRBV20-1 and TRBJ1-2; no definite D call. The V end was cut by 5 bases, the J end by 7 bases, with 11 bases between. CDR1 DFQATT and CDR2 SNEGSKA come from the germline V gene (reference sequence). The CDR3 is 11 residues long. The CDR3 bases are TGCAGTGCTCGCGTTCTAAGTGGCTACACCTTC. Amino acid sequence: CSARVLSGYTF.

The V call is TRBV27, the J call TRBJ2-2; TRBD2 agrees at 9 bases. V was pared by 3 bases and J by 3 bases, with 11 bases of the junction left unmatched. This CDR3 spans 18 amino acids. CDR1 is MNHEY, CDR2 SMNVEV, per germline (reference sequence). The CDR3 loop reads CASSLKSVSGGHTGELFF. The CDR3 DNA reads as TGTGCCAGCAGTTTGAAGTCCGTCAGCGGGGGGCACACCGGGGAGCTGTTTTTT.

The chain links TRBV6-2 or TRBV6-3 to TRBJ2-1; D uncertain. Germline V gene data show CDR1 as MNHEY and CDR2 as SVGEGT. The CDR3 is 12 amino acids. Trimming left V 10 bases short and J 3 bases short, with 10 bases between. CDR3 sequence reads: CATEANYNEQFF. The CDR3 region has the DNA TGTGCCACCGAGGCCAACTACAATGAGCAGTTCTTC.